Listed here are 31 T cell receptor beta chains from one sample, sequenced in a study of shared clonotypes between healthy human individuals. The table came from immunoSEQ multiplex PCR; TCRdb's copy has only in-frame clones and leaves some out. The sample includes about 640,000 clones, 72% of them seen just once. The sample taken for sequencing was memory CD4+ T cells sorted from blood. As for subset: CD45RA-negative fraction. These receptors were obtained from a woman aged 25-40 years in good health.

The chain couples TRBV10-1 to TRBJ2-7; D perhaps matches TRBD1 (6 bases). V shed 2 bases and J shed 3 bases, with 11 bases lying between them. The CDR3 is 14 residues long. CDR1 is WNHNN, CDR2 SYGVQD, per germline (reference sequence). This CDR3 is CASSEKQGLYEQYF. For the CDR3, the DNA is TGCGCCAGCAGTGAGAAACAGGGCCTCTACGAGCAGTACTTC.

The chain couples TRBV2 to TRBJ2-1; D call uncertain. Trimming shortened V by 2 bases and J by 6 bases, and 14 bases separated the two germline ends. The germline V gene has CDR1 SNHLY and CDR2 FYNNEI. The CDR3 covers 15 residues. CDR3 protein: CASSERLSVANEQFF. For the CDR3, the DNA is TGTGCCAGCAGTGAAAGGCTTTCGGTAGCCAATGAGCAGTTCTTC.

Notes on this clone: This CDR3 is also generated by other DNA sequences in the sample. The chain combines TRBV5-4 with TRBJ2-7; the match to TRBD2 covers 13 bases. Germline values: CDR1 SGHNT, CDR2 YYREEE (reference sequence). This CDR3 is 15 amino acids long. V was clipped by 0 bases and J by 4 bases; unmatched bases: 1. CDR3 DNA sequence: TGTGCCAGCAGCTTGGGGACTAGCGGGAGATACGAGCAGTACTTC. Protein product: CASSLGTSGRYEQYF.

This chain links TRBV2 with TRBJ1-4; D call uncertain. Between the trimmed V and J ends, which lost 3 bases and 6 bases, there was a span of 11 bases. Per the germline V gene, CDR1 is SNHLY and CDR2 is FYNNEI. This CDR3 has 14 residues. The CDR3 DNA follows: TGTGCCAGCAGTGATCGTGGGCGTCATGAAAAACTGTTTTTT. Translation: CASSDRGRHEKLFF.

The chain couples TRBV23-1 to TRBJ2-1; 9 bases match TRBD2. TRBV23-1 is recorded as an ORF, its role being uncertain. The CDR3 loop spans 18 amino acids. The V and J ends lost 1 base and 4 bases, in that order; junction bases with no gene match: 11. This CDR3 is CASSQFRGSGSIYNEQFF. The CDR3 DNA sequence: TGCGCCAGCAGTCAATTTCGGGGTAGCGGGAGTATATACAATGAGCAGTTCTTC.

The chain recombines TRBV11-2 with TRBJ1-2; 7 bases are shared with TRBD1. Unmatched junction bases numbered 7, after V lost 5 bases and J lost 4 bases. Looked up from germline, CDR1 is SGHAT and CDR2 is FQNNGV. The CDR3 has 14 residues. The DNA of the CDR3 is TGTGCCAGCAGCCGAAACAGGGGTTCCTATGGCTACACCTTC. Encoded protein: CASSRNRGSYGYTF. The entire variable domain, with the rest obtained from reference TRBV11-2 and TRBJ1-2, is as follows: EAGVAQSPRYKIIEKRQSVAFWCNPISGHATLYWYQQILGQGPKLLIQFQNNGVVDDSQLPKDRFSAERLKGVDSTLKIQPAKLEDSAVYLCASSRNRGSYGYTFGSGTRLTVV.

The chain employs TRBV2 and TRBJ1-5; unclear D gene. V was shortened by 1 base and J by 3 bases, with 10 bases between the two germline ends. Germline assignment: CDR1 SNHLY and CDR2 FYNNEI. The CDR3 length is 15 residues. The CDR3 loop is CASSEGRSPNQPQHF. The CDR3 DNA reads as TGTGCCAGCAGTGAAGGGCGATCTCCCAATCAGCCCCAGCATTTT.

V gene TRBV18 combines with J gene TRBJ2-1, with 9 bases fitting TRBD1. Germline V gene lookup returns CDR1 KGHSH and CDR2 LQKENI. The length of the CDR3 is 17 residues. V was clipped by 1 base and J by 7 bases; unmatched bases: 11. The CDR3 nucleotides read TGTGCCAGCTCACCACGGGTCCCCGGGACAGGGAAGAATGAGCAGTTCTTC. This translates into CASSPRVPGTGKNEQFF.

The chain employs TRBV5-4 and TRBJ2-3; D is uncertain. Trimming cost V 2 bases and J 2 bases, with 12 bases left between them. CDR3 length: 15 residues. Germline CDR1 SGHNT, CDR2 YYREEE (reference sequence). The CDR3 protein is CASSLSRGHTDTQYF. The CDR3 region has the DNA TGTGCCAGCAGCTTAAGTCGCGGTCACACAGATACGCAGTATTTT.

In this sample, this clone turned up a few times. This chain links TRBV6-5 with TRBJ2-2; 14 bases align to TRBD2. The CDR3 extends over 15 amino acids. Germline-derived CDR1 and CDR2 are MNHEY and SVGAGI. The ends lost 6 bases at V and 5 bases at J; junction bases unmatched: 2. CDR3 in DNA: TGTGCCAGCAGCGGACTAGCGGGAGGTACCGGGGAGCTGTTTTTT. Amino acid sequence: CASSGLAGGTGELFF.

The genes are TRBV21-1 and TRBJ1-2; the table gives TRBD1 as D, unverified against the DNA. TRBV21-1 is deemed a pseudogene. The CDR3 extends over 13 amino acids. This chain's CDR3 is CASSEPGGCGYTF. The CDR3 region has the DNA TGTGCCAGCAGCGAACCAGGGGGCTGTGGCTACACCTTC.

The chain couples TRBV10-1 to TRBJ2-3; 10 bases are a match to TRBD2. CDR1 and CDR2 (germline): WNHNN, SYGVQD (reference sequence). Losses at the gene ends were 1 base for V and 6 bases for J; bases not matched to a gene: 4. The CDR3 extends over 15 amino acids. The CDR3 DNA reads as TGCGCCAGCAGTGAGTTCCTAGCGGGAGCTGATACGCAGTATTTT. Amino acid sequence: CASSEFLAGADTQYF.

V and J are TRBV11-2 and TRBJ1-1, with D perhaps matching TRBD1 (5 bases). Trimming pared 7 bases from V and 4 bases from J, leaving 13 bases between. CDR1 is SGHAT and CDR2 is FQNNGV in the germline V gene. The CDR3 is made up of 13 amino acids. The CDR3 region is CASMRRGVTEAFF. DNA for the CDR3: TGTGCCAGCATGCGACGGGGGGTCACTGAAGCTTTCTTT.

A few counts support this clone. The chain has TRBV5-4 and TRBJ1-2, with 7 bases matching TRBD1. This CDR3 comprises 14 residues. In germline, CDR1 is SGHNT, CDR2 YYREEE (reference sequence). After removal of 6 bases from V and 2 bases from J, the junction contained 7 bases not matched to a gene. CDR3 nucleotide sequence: TGTGCCAGCAATATCGGACAGGAAAACTATGGCTACACCTTC. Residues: CASNIGQENYGYTF.

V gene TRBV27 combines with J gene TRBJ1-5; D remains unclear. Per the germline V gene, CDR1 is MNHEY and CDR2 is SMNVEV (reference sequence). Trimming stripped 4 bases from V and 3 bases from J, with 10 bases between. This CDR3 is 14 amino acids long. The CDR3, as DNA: TGTGCCAGCAGTTCCCGCGGGGTCAATCAGCCCCAGCATTTT. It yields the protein CASSSRGVNQPQHF.

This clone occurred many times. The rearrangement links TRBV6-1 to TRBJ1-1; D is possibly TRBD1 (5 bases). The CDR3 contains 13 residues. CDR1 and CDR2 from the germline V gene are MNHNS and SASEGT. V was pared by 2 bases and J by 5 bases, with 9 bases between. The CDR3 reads CASSESGGTEAFF. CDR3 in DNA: TGTGCCAGCAGTGAATCGGGGGGTACTGAAGCTTTCTTT.

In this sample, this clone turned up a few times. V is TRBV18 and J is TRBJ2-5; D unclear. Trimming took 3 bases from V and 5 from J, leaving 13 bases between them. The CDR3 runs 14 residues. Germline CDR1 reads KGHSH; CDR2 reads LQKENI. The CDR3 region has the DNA TGTGCCAGCTCACCCTCCTATACCTCCGAGACCCAGTACTTC. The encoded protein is CASSPSYTSETQYF. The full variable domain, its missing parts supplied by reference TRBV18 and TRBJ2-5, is NAGVMQNPRHLVRRRGQEARLRCSPMKGHSHVYWYRQLPEEGLKFMVYLQKENIIDESGMPKERFSAEFPKEGPSILRIQQVVRGDSAAYFCASSPSYTSETQYFGPGTRLLVL.

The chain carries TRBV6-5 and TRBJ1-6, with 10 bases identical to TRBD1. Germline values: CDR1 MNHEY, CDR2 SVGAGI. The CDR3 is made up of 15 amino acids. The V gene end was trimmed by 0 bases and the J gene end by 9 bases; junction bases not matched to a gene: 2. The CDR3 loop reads CASSYSRDRGSPLHF. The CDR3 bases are TGTGCCAGCAGTTACTCGAGGGACAGGGGTTCACCCCTCCACTTT.

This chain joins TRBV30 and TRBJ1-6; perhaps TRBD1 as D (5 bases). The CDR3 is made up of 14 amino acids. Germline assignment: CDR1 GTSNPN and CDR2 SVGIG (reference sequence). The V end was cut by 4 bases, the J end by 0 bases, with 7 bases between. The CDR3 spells CAWTGSSYNSPLHF. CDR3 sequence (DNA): TGTGCCTGGACAGGGAGCTCCTATAATTCACCCCTCCACTTT.

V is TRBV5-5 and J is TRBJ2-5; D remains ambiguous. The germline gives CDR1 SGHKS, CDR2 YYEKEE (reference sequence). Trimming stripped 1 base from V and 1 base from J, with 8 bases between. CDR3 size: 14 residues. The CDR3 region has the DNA TGTGCCAGCAGCTTGCAAGGCCGCCAAGAGACCCAGTACTTC. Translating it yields CASSLQGRQETQYF.

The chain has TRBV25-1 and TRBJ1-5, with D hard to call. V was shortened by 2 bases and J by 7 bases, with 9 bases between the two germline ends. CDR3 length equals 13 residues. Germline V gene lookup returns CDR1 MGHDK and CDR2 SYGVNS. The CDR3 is CASSEKGVQPQHF. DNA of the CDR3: TGTGCCAGCAGTGAAAAGGGAGTCCAGCCCCAGCATTTT.

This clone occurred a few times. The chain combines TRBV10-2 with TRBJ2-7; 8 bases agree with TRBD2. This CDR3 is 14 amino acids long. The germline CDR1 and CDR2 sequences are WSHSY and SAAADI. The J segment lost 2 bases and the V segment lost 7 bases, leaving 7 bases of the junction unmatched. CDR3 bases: TGCGCCAGCATAAGAGCGGGAGACCCCTACGAGCAGTACTTC. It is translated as CASIRAGDPYEQYF.

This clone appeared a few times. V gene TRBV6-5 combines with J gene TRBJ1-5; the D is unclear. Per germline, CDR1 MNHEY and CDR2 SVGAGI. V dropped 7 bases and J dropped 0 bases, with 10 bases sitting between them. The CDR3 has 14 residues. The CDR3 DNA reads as TGTGCCAGCAAGTCTGGCGATAGCAATCAGCCCCAGCATTTT. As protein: CASKSGDSNQPQHF.

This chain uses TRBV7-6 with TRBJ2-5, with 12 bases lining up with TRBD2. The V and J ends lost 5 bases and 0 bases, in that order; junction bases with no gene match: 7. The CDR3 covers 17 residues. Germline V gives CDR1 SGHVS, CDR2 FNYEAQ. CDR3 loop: CASSLGLAGAYQETQYF. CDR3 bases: TGTGCCAGCAGCCTGGGACTAGCGGGCGCGTACCAAGAGACCCAGTACTTC.

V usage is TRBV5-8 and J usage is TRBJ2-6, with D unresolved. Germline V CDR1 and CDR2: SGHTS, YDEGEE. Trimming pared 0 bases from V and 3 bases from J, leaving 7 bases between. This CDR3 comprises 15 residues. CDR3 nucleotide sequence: TGTGCCAGCAGCTTGGGATCTCGTGGGGCCAACGTCCTGACTTTC. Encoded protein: CASSLGSRGANVLTF. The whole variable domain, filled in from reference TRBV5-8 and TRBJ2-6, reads EAGVTQSPTHLIKTRGQQATLRCSPISGHTSVYWYQQALGLGLQFLLWYDEGEERNRGNFPPRFSGRQFPNYSSELNVNALELEDSALYLCASSLGSRGANVLTFGAGSRLTVL.

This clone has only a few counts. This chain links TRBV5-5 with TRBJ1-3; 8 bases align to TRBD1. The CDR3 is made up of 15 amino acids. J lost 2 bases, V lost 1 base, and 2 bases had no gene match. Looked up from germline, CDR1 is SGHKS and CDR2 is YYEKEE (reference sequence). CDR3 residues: CASSLRTGTGNTIYF. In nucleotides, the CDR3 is TGTGCCAGCAGCTTGAGGACAGGGACTGGAAACACCATATATTTT.

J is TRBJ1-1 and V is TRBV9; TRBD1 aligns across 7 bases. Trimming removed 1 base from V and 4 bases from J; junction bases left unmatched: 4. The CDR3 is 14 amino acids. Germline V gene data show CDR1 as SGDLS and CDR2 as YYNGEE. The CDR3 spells CASSVYRGFTEAFF. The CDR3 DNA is TGTGCCAGCAGCGTATACAGGGGTTTCACTGAAGCTTTCTTT.

For the CDR3, the DNA is TGCGCCAGCAGCCTCGAGTTAGGCTCTGGGGCCAACGTCCTGACTTTC. This translates into CASSLELGSGANVLTF. This chain links TRBV5-1 with TRBJ2-6, with no clear D. The V end lost 4 bases, the J end lost 0 bases, and 11 bases lay between the germline ends. Germline CDR1 reads SGHRS; CDR2 reads YFSETQ. The CDR3 sequence is 16 residues long.

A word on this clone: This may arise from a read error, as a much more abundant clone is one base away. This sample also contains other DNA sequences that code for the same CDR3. The CDR3 bases are TGCGCCAGCAGCCTTTCTAGCGGATCCTACAATGAGCAGTTCTTC. This translates into CASSLSSGSYNEQFF. This sequence joins TRBV5-1 and TRBJ2-1, with 7 bases lining up with TRBD2. This CDR3 spans 15 amino acids. After removal of 4 bases from V and 1 base from J, the junction contained 5 bases not matched to a gene. Germline CDR1 reads SGHRS; CDR2 reads YFSETQ.

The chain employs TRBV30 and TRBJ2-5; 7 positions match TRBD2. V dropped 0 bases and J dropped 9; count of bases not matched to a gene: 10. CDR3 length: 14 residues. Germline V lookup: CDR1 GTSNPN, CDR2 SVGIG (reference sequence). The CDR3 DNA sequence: TGTGCCTGGAGTGTACTAGCGTCCGGAGTCGCCCAGTACTTC. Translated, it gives CAWSVLASGVAQYF.

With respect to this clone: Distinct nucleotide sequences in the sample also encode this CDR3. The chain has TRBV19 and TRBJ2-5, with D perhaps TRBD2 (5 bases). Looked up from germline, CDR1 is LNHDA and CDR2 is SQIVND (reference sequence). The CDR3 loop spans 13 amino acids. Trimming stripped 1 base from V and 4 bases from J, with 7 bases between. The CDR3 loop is CASSIGAGETQYF. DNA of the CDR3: TGTGCCAGTAGTATAGGCGCGGGAGAGACCCAGTACTTC.